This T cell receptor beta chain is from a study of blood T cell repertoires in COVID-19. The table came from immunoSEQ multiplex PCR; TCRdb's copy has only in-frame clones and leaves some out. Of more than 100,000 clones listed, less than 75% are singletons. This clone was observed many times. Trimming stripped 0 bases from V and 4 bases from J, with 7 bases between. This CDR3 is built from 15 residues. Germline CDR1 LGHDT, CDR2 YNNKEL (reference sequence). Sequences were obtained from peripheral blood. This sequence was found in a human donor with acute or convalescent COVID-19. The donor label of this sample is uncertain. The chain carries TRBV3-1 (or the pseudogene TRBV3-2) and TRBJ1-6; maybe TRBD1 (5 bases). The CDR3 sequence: CASSQDRVYNSPLHF. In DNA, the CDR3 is TGTGCCAGCAGCCAAGACAGGGTTTATAATTCACCCCTCCACTTT.